The clone carrying this T cell receptor beta chain was counted at least ten times. The entry originates in a study of T-cell memory formation after mild COVID-19. The ends lost 5 bases at V and 2 bases at J; junction bases unmatched: 4. This CDR3 has 15 residues. Per the germline V gene, CDR1 is SGHTA and CDR2 is FQGTGA. Barcoded TCR alpha and TCR beta cDNA libraries with UMIs came from 5'RACE using constant-segment primers. TCRdb re-derived calls from the 5' RACE reads in MiXCR, one entry per CDR3 protein. The sample has more than 400,000 distinct CDR3 sequences; 15% to 20% are singletons. Specimen: PBMCs or a T cell subset sorted from them (not recorded which). The origin of this receptor is an adult woman who had mild COVID-19 (a few samples of this study predate the infection). Cell type and time point are not known. The chain is built from TRBV7-3 and TRBJ2-2, with 8 bases that match TRBD1. The CDR3 region is CASSPQGGNTGELFF. The CDR3 DNA reads as TGTGCCAGCAGCCCACAGGGGGGTAACACCGGGGAGCTGTTTTTT. The entire variable domain, with the rest obtained from reference TRBV7-3 and TRBJ2-2, is as follows: GAGVSQTPSNKVTEKGKYVELRCDPISGHTALYWYRQSLGQGPEFLIYFQGTGAADDSGLPNDRFFAVRPEGSVSTLKIQRTERGDSAVYLCASSPQGGNTGELFFGEGSRLTVL.